These 22 T cell receptor beta chains came from one sample sequenced in a study of blood T cell repertoires in COVID-19. Using immunoSEQ multiplex PCR, the repertoire was profiled, and TCRdb retains in-frame clones only, with some absent. The table shows about 260,000 clones, with about 86% occurring only once. Sequencing was performed on peripheral blood. These receptors were obtained from a man between 18 and 35 years old with active or convalescent COVID-19.

This chain uses TRBV30 with TRBJ2-7; possible D gene TRBD2, 6 bases. The CDR3 has 16 amino acids. CDR1 and CDR2 from the germline V gene are GTSNPN and SVGIG (reference sequence). Trimming removed 0 bases at V and 4 bases at J, with 19 bases between. CDR3 in amino acids: CAWSVGGARVGYEQYF. In DNA, the CDR3 is TGTGCCTGGAGTGTAGGAGGGGCTAGGGTGGGTTACGAGCAGTACTTC.

The genes are TRBV6-5 and TRBJ1-1; D is perhaps TRBD1 (6 bases). Per germline, CDR1 MNHEY and CDR2 SVGAGI. This CDR3 region has 14 residues. V dropped 0 bases and J dropped 3 bases, with 8 bases sitting between them. Here the CDR3 reads CASSYSYRDTEAFF. Written as DNA, the CDR3 is TGTGCCAGCAGTTACTCCTACAGGGACACTGAAGCTTTCTTT.

The chain employs TRBV5-4 and TRBJ2-7; D is uncertain. This CDR3 comprises 11 residues. Trimming removed 3 bases from V and 5 bases from J, with 6 bases in between. Germline lookup yields CDR1 SGHNT and CDR2 YYREEE (reference sequence). The CDR3 spells CASSSQNEQYF. CDR3 sequence (DNA): TGTGCCAGCAGCTCGCAGAACGAGCAGTACTTC. The variable domain in full, completed from reference TRBV5-4 and TRBJ2-7, reads ETGVTQSPTHLIKTRGQQVTLRCSSQSGHNTVSWYQQALGQGPQFIFQYYREEENGRGNFPPRFSGLQFPNYSSELNVNALELDDSALYLCASSSQNEQYFGPGTRLTVT.

The chain has TRBV29-1 and TRBJ1-2, with 7 bases aligning to TRBD1. This CDR3 contains 14 residues. The ends lost 0 bases at V and 6 bases at J; junction bases unmatched: 7. Germline V lookup: CDR1 SQVTM, CDR2 ANQGSEA. The CDR3 DNA follows: TGCAGCGTTGAAGACCCAGGGGGTGGGAATGGCTACACCTTC. It codes for CSVEDPGGGNGYTF.

This chain uses TRBV10-3 with TRBJ1-1; D perhaps matches TRBD1 (6 bases). V shed 10 bases and J shed 3 bases, with 9 bases lying between them. The CDR3 spans 11 residues. Germline V CDR1 and CDR2: ENHRY, SYGVKD. The CDR3 DNA sequence: TGTGCCACAGCAGGGGACACTGAAGCTTTCTTT. Translating gives CATAGDTEAFF.

V gene TRBV27 combines with J gene TRBJ2-7; D is ambiguous. The germline V gene encodes CDR1 MNHEY and CDR2 SMNVEV (reference sequence). This CDR3 is built from 11 residues. Trimming took 4 bases from V and 4 from J, leaving 5 bases between them. In nucleotides, the CDR3 is TGTGCCAGCAGTTCGGGTTACGAGCAGTACTTC. Its translation is CASSSGYEQYF.

The chain combines TRBV2 with TRBJ2-3, with D maybe TRBD2 (6 bases). Germline CDR1 SNHLY, CDR2 FYNNEI. CDR3 length: 12 residues. V lost 7 bases and J 11 bases, leaving 16 bases between the germline ends. CDR3 amino acids: CASTRARAGQYF. The DNA for the CDR3 is TGTGCCAGCACCCGAGCCCGAGCGGGGCAGTATTTT.

The chain combines TRBV12-5 with TRBJ2-7; D uncertain. Per the germline V gene, CDR1 is LGHNT and CDR2 is FRNRAP. CDR3 length equals 13 residues. The V and J ends lost 3 bases and 0 bases respectively, with 6 bases between them. The CDR3 nucleotides read TGTGCTAGTGGTTTCCGGTCCTCCTACGAGCAGTACTTC. The encoded protein is CASGFRSSYEQYF.

This chain joins TRBV2 and TRBJ1-2, with a weak D call TRBD1 (6 bases). The germline V and J ends were trimmed by 10 bases and 3 bases, with 18 bases remaining between them. Germline V gives CDR1 SNHLY, CDR2 FYNNEI. The CDR3 is 14 residues long. The CDR3 sequence: CATSPRGYDYGYTF. The CDR3 DNA reads TGTGCCACCTCCCCGAGGGGGTACGACTATGGCTACACCTTC.

The chain combines TRBV11-1 with TRBJ2-7; 7 bases map to TRBD2. Germline CDR1 SGHAT, CDR2 FQDESV (reference sequence). The V and J ends lost 5 bases and 3 bases, in that order; junction bases with no gene match: 13. This CDR3 has 16 amino acids. The CDR3 protein is CASSGWSPSGLYEQYF. CDR3 sequence (DNA): TGTGCCAGCAGCGGATGGTCGCCTAGCGGACTCTACGAGCAGTACTTC.

V and J are TRBV3-1 (or the pseudogene TRBV3-2) and TRBJ2-5, with D maybe TRBD2 (5 bases). Germline CDR1 and CDR2: LGHDT and YNNKEL (reference sequence). The CDR3 contains 16 residues. The ends were cut back, 0 bases at V and 2 bases at J, with 13 bases in the middle. Here the CDR3 reads CASSQDRASGQETQYF. CDR3 bases: TGTGCCAGCAGCCAAGATCGCGCCAGCGGTCAAGAGACCCAGTACTTC.

V usage is TRBV5-4 and J usage is TRBJ1-2; TRBD1 agrees at 10 bases. The V gene's germline CDR1 is SGHNT and CDR2 YYREEE (reference sequence). The V segment lost 4 bases and the J segment 7 bases; nucleotides outside the gene matches: 10. The CDR3 runs 15 residues. DNA for the CDR3: TGTGCCAGCAGCATGGGACAGGGGTTTCGGGGTGGCTACACCTTC. Translation: CASSMGQGFRGGYTF.

J is TRBJ1-2 and V is TRBV3-1 (or the pseudogene TRBV3-2); tentative D call: TRBD1 (6 bases). This CDR3 contains 13 residues. Germline V lookup: CDR1 LGHDT, CDR2 YNNKEL (reference sequence). Deletions cut 0 bases from V and 8 bases from J, with 10 bases between. CDR3 region: CASSQDRGSGYTF. The CDR3 DNA follows: TGTGCCAGCAGCCAAGACAGGGGATCCGGCTACACCTTC.

The chain uses TRBV11-3 and TRBJ1-5, with 8 bases fitting TRBD1. The CDR3 runs 14 residues. J lost 6 bases, V lost 5 bases, and 6 bases had no gene match. In germline, CDR1 is SGHNT, CDR2 YENEEA. The chain's CDR3 is CASSPTGVSQPQHF. The DNA of the CDR3 is TGTGCCAGCAGCCCGACAGGGGTAAGTCAGCCCCAGCATTTT.

This clone was observed once. Here the CDR3 reads CASEPTERNEQFF. The CDR3 DNA reads as TGTGCCAGCGAGCCTACGGAGCGTAATGAGCAGTTCTTC. The genes are TRBV9 and TRBJ2-1; D unresolved. Trimming removed 7 bases from V and 7 bases from J, with 15 bases in between. The CDR3 extends over 13 amino acids. Looked up from germline, CDR1 is SGDLS and CDR2 is YYNGEE.

This chain links TRBV6-2 or TRBV6-3 with TRBJ2-2; D gene ambiguous. The ends were cut back, 0 bases at V and 7 bases at J, with 18 bases in the middle. The CDR3 contains 17 residues. Per germline, CDR1 MNHEY and CDR2 SVGEGT. The CDR3 loop reads CASSYSIDARYGGELFF. The CDR3 nucleotides read TGTGCCAGCAGTTACTCGATTGATGCCCGGTACGGCGGGGAGCTGTTTTTT.

This clone was recorded once. The CDR3 coding sequence is TGTGCCAGCAGTTTATCGGGACTAGCGTACTCCTACGAGCAGTACTTC. It encodes CASSLSGLAYSYEQYF. The chain links TRBV27 to TRBJ2-7, with 10 bases lining up with TRBD2. The CDR3 totals 16 residues. Unmatched junction bases numbered 2, after V lost 0 bases and J lost 0 bases. CDR1 is MNHEY, CDR2 SMNVEV, per germline (reference sequence).

The chain couples TRBV2 to TRBJ2-5, with 8 bases identical to TRBD1. After removal of 8 bases from V and 5 bases from J, the junction contained 10 bases not matched to a gene. Germline V gene lookup returns CDR1 SNHLY and CDR2 FYNNEI. CDR3 length equals 14 residues. The CDR3 sequence is CASEVGRGRETQYF. CDR3 nucleotides: TGTGCCAGCGAAGTGGGCAGGGGGCGCGAGACCCAGTACTTC.

The chain carries TRBV4-1 and TRBJ1-5; TRBD1 aligns across 7 bases. The CDR3 is 17 residues long. Germline trimming cut 1 base from V and 4 bases from J; bases unmatched to any gene: 10. CDR1 MGHRA and CDR2 YSYEKL come from the germline V gene. The CDR3 spells CASSQGYTRGLNQPQHF. Here the CDR3 DNA reads TGCGCCAGCAGCCAAGGGTATACTAGGGGGCTGAATCAGCCCCAGCATTTT.

The chain is built from TRBV6-5 and TRBJ2-5; 12 nucleotides line up with TRBD1. This CDR3 spans 15 amino acids. V trimming: 5 bases; J trimming: 4 bases; junction bases outside the gene matches: 5. Germline V gives CDR1 MNHEY, CDR2 SVGAGI. This CDR3 is CASSQGTGGRETQYF. CDR3 nucleotide sequence: TGTGCCAGCAGTCAGGGGACAGGGGGCCGAGAGACCCAGTACTTC.

V usage is TRBV4-2 and J usage is TRBJ2-2, with 7 bases identical to TRBD1. Losses at the gene ends were 3 bases for V and 3 bases for J; bases not matched to a gene: 1. The germline gives CDR1 LGHNA, CDR2 YNFKEQ. The CDR3 contains 14 residues. The CDR3, as DNA: TGTGCCAGCAGCCACGACAGGGACACCGGGGAGCTGTTTTTT. Translation gives CASSHDRDTGELFF.

For this clone: Other DNA sequences in this sample translate to the same CDR3. The chain combines TRBV28 with TRBJ1-1; no reliable D call. The germline V gene encodes CDR1 MDHEN and CDR2 SYDVKM. This CDR3 spans 13 amino acids. Trimming left V 5 bases short and J 3 bases short, with 10 bases between. The CDR3 here is CASSPIGDTEAFF. The CDR3 region has the DNA TGTGCCAGCAGTCCTATCGGGGACACTGAAGCTTTCTTT.